The clone carrying this T cell receptor beta chain was found many times. Its antigen is unknown. The sample originates from a study of neurological immune-mediated disorders. Regarding time point: longitudinal time-point 1 (baseline). Study-level results: It was HTLV-1-associated myelopathy that showed the most TCR clonal expansion, while multiple sclerosis showed the least, falling below healthy controls.

The CDR3 extends over 15 amino acids. Germline V lookup: CDR1 MNHEY, CDR2 SMNVEV (reference sequence). V lost 3 bases and J lost 0, with 11 bases in between. TCRdb reanalysed the 5' RACE reads using MiXCR and keeps one entry per CDR3 protein. The table records some 77,000 distinct CDR3 sequences, around 15% of them present only once. V gene TRBV27 combines with J gene TRBJ1-1; D uncertain. What was sequenced was PBMCs. The source of this sequence is a female donor with HTLV-1-associated myelopathy (HAM/TSP). The CDR3 DNA reads TGTGCCAGCAGTTTTGGCAGGACCATGAACACTGAAGCTTTCTTT. Its translation: CASSFGRTMNTEAFF.